The clone carrying this T cell receptor beta chain was recorded at least ten times. What it binds is not known. Genomic DNA served as template for TCR beta VDJ and CDR3 profiling. TCRdb ran MiXCR on the reads and lists one entry per CDR3 protein. In the table there are about 210,000 distinct CDR3 sequences, about 59% of which are singletons. The entry originates in a study of CD8+CD57+ T cells in acquired aplastic anemia. Study observations and caveats: The number of CD8+ CDR3 sequences shared by patients and controls was twenty-nine.

Trimming cost V 3 bases and J 5 bases, with 15 bases left between them. The CDR3 length is 16 residues. The V gene's germline CDR1 is SGDLS and CDR2 YYNGEE. V and J are TRBV9 and TRBJ1-6, with unresolved D. The TCR comes from a human donor in good health. Sample: sorted CD4+, CD8+, or CD8+CD57+ T cells (not recorded which) from PBMCs. CDR3 bases: TGTGCCAGCAGCGACGGAAACAGTTTCCATAATTCACCCCTCCACTTT. Its protein product is CASSDGNSFHNSPLHF.